This is a list of T cell receptor beta chains from one sample in a study of HIV-infected patients and healthy controls. Using its own MiXCR run on the 5' RACE reads, TCRdb lists one record per CDR3 protein. The sample comprises about 67,000 distinct CDR3 sequences, less than 20% of which are singletons, and 5.5% to 6% rests with the top ten. The sample consisted of CD4+ T cells from blood. The receptors shown here come from a human donor in good health. Both conserved end residues are part of each CDR3. The D gene is left open where the match is weak. Where a row states a size, it is once, few, many or the class of an expanded clone; other rows omit it.

D gene: NA; V gene: TRBV7-3; J gene: TRBJ1-4; clone size: NA; CDR3 DNA: TGTGCCAGCAGTGAACGCCCGGACGAAAAACTGTTTTTT; CDR3 protein: CASSERPDEKLFF
D gene: NA; V gene: TRBV20-1; J gene: TRBJ1-6; clone size: NA; CDR3 DNA: TGCAGTGCTAGAGGGGGGGACTATAATTCACACCTCCACTTT; CDR3 protein: CSARGGDYNSHLHF
D gene: TRBD1; V gene: TRBV19; J gene: TRBJ1-2; clone size: NA; CDR3 DNA: TGTGCCAGGAACAGGGGGTTGAACTATGGCTACACCTTC; CDR3 protein: CARNRGLNYGYTF
D gene: TRBD2; V gene: TRBV11-2; J gene: TRBJ2-1; clone size: many; CDR3 DNA: TGTGCCAGCCGCCGACCGGGACTAGCGGGAGGGCCGGGCAATGAGCAGTTCTTC; CDR3 protein: CASRRPGLAGGPGNEQFF
D gene: NA; V gene: TRBV5-6; J gene: TRBJ2-1; clone size: many; CDR3 DNA: TGTGCCAGCTATCGGGCAGGTTACAATGAGCAGTTCTTC; CDR3 protein: CASYRAGYNEQFF
D gene: NA; V gene: TRBV11-3; J gene: TRBJ1-1; clone size: few; CDR3 DNA: TGTGCCAGCAGCACAACCGGACAGCCAAACACTGAAGCTTTCTTT; CDR3 protein: CASSTTGQPNTEAFF
D gene: NA; V gene: TRBV12-3/TRBV12-4; J gene: TRBJ2-3; clone size: few; CDR3 DNA: TGTGCCAGCAGTTTAGGCGGAGGGGGGGATACGCAGTATTTT; CDR3 protein: CASSLGGGGDTQYF
D gene: NA; V gene: TRBV18; J gene: TRBJ1-4; clone size: few; CDR3 DNA: TGTGCCAGCTCACCACCGGGTAGTAATGAAAAACTGTTTTTT; CDR3 protein: CASSPPGSNEKLFF
D gene: NA; V gene: TRBV20-1; J gene: TRBJ2-5; clone size: NA; CDR3 DNA: TGCAGTGCGCCCCGGGACTCCAAAGAGACCCAGTACTTC; CDR3 protein: CSAPRDSKETQYF
D gene: NA; V gene: TRBV7-9; J gene: TRBJ1-2; clone size: many; CDR3 DNA: TGTGCCAGCAGCCCGAGACAGGCCCGCTACACCTTC; CDR3 protein: CASSPRQARYTF
D gene: NA; V gene: TRBV7-8; J gene: TRBJ1-5; clone size: NA; CDR3 DNA: TGTGCCAGCAGCTTTAACCTAGCGGGCAATCAGCCCCAGCATTTT; CDR3 protein: CASSFNLAGNQPQHF
D gene: NA; V gene: TRBV7-8; J gene: TRBJ2-1; clone size: few; CDR3 DNA: TGTGCCAGCAGCCTAACATCAACCGGGCTGCAAAACTTC; CDR3 protein: CASSLTSTGLQNF
D gene: TRBD1; V gene: TRBV3-1; J gene: TRBJ2-7; clone size: many; CDR3 DNA: TGTGCCAGCAGCCATACCGTGGGCAGGGGGACCTACGAGCAGTACTTC; CDR3 protein: CASSHTVGRGTYEQYF
D gene: TRBD1; V gene: TRBV25-1; J gene: TRBJ1-2; clone size: many; CDR3 DNA: TGTGCCAGCAGGAGCTCGGAGGGGGCCAGAAGCTACACCTTC; CDR3 protein: CASRSSEGARSYTF
D gene: NA; V gene: TRBV3-1; J gene: TRBJ2-4; clone size: few; CDR3 DNA: TGTGCCAGCAGCCAAGGGGGACACAAAAACATTCAGTACTTC; CDR3 protein: CASSQGGHKNIQYF
D gene: NA; V gene: TRBV19; J gene: TRBJ1-1; clone size: NA; CDR3 DNA: TGTGCCAGTAGTAGGACACAAATCGTGAACACTGAAGCTTTCTTT; CDR3 protein: CASSRTQIVNTEAFF
D gene: NA; V gene: TRBV3-1; J gene: TRBJ2-2; clone size: NA; CDR3 DNA: TGTGCCAGCAGCCAAGATGGTCCCCTAGCAGTTACGAACACCGGGGAGCTGTTTTTT; CDR3 protein: CASSQDGPLAVTNTGELFF
D gene: NA; V gene: TRBV6-6; J gene: TRBJ2-6; clone size: few; CDR3 DNA: TGTGCCAGCAGTTCCCACAGGGCCCCTAATCTTTCTGGGGCCAACGTCCTGACTTTC; CDR3 protein: CASSSHRAPNLSGANVLTF
D gene: TRBD1; V gene: TRBV5-1; J gene: TRBJ1-1; clone size: many; CDR3 DNA: TGCGCCAGCAGCGGACAGGGTGCCGACACTGAAGCTTTCTTT; CDR3 protein: CASSGQGADTEAFF
D gene: NA; V gene: TRBV28; J gene: TRBJ2-5; clone size: many; CDR3 DNA: TGTGCCAGCAGTTCCGGATCGACAGGGACTATAGAGACCCAGTACTTC; CDR3 protein: CASSSGSTGTIETQYF
D gene: NA; V gene: TRBV6-1; J gene: TRBJ2-1; clone size: many; CDR3 DNA: TGTGCCAGCAGTGACAGGGGGGGTGAGCAGTTCTTC; CDR3 protein: CASSDRGGEQFF
D gene: NA; V gene: TRBV18; J gene: TRBJ2-5; clone size: NA; CDR3 DNA: TGTGCCAGCTCATCCCACCCACAAGAGACCCAGTACTTC; CDR3 protein: CASSSHPQETQYF
D gene: NA; V gene: TRBV5-1; J gene: TRBJ2-1; clone size: few; CDR3 DNA: TGCGCCAGCAGCTTGGAGCATAGAGGAGTCGGCAATGAGCAGTTCTTC; CDR3 protein: CASSLEHRGVGNEQFF
D gene: NA; V gene: TRBV30; J gene: TRBJ2-3; clone size: NA; CDR3 DNA: TGTGCCTCTGCGAGGGGGGGGGCTGTAGATACGCAGTATTTT; CDR3 protein: CASARGGAVDTQYF
D gene: TRBD2; V gene: TRBV20-1; J gene: TRBJ2-3; clone size: NA; CDR3 DNA: TGCAGTGCTAGCAATGCGGGGGGCAGCACAGATACGCAGTATTTT; CDR3 protein: CSASNAGGSTDTQYF
D gene: NA; V gene: TRBV18; J gene: TRBJ2-5; clone size: many; CDR3 DNA: TGTGCCAGCTCACCACCGGATTTAGGGGCAGAGACCCAGTACTTC; CDR3 protein: CASSPPDLGAETQYF
D gene: TRBD2; V gene: TRBV6-6; J gene: TRBJ2-1; clone size: once; CDR3 DNA: TGTGCCAGCAGTCTTCAAAGCGGGGGGCTCCTTTGGTTCTTC; CDR3 protein: CASSLQSGGLLWFF
D gene: NA; V gene: TRBV5-1; J gene: TRBJ2-5; clone size: NA; CDR3 DNA: TGCGCCAGCAGCGGGCATCTGGGGGAGACCCAGTACTTC; CDR3 protein: CASSGHLGETQYF
D gene: TRBD2; V gene: TRBV5-6; J gene: TRBJ2-1; clone size: many; CDR3 DNA: TGTGCCAGCAGCCACCGCCGGACTAGCGGGCGCAATGAGCAGTTCTTC; CDR3 protein: CASSHRRTSGRNEQFF
D gene: NA; V gene: TRBV5-8; J gene: TRBJ2-3; clone size: many; CDR3 DNA: TGTGCCAGGCAGGAGGGGACAGATACGCAGTATTTT; CDR3 protein: CARQEGTDTQYF
D gene: NA; V gene: TRBV29-1; J gene: TRBJ1-5; clone size: few; CDR3 DNA: TGCAGCGTTGGGGGGGCGATCAATCAGCCCCAGCATTTT; CDR3 protein: CSVGGAINQPQHF
D gene: TRBD1; V gene: TRBV7-9; J gene: TRBJ1-6; clone size: NA; CDR3 DNA: TGTGCCAGCAGCTTAGGGGGACAGACCTCTTCACCCCTCCACTTT; CDR3 protein: CASSLGGQTSSPLHF
D gene: NA; V gene: TRBV5-6; J gene: TRBJ1-5; clone size: NA; CDR3 DNA: TGTGCCAGCAGCTCGACCAGGGGTTATAGCAATCAGCCCCAGCATTTT; CDR3 protein: CASSSTRGYSNQPQHF
D gene: NA; V gene: TRBV10-3; J gene: TRBJ2-7; clone size: many; CDR3 DNA: TGTGCCATCAGTGAGTCGCTAGCGTCCGAGCAGTACTTC; CDR3 protein: CAISESLASEQYF
D gene: TRBD1; V gene: TRBV14; J gene: TRBJ1-4; clone size: few; CDR3 DNA: TGTGCCAGCAGCGAGTACAGGGGCCGGGGGCGAAACGAAAAACTGTTTTTT; CDR3 protein: CASSEYRGRGRNEKLFF
D gene: NA; V gene: TRBV12-3/TRBV12-4; J gene: TRBJ1-3; clone size: few; CDR3 DNA: TGTGCCAGCAGTTCCAGGGCAGACGGAAACACCATATATTTT; CDR3 protein: CASSSRADGNTIYF
D gene: NA; V gene: TRBV7-8; J gene: TRBJ1-2; clone size: NA; CDR3 DNA: TGTGCCAGCAGCTTGGCAAGGACAGTCACCGTTTATGGCTACACCTTC; CDR3 protein: CASSLARTVTVYGYTF
D gene: NA; V gene: TRBV12-3/TRBV12-4; J gene: TRBJ1-4; clone size: few; CDR3 DNA: TGTGCCAGCAGGCTCCAGGGTGCCGGTTCGGAAAAACTGTTTTTT; CDR3 protein: CASRLQGAGSEKLFF
D gene: NA; V gene: TRBV12-3/TRBV12-4; J gene: TRBJ1-1; clone size: few; CDR3 DNA: TGTGCCAGCAGCTGGACGGACAACACTGAAGCTTTCTTT; CDR3 protein: CASSWTDNTEAFF
D gene: NA; V gene: TRBV19; J gene: TRBJ1-5; clone size: few; CDR3 DNA: TGTGCCAGTAAGGAGGGTATCAGGGCAGTTAATCAGCCCCAGCATTTT; CDR3 protein: CASKEGIRAVNQPQHF
D gene: NA; V gene: TRBV29-1; J gene: TRBJ2-1; clone size: NA; CDR3 DNA: TGCAGCGCCCTTACGGGACTTTCCAATGAGCAGTTCTTC; CDR3 protein: CSALTGLSNEQFF
D gene: TRBD2; V gene: TRBV7-2; J gene: TRBJ2-7; clone size: NA; CDR3 DNA: TGTGCCAGCAGCGCCGGGACTAGCGGGGGAGTCTACGAGCAGTACTTC; CDR3 protein: CASSAGTSGGVYEQYF
D gene: NA; V gene: TRBV20-1; J gene: TRBJ2-4; clone size: many; CDR3 DNA: TGCAGTGCTAGAGACATAGGGGTCAAAAACATTCAGTACTTC; CDR3 protein: CSARDIGVKNIQYF
D gene: NA; V gene: TRBV6-6; J gene: TRBJ2-6; clone size: NA; CDR3 DNA: TGTGCCAGCAGTTACTATGGCAGGGGAGCTGGGGCCAACGTCCTGACTTTC; CDR3 protein: CASSYYGRGAGANVLTF
D gene: NA; V gene: TRBV18; J gene: TRBJ1-6; clone size: few; CDR3 DNA: TGTGCCAGCTCACCATCAGCTCCAAGGGCCCCCCAAAATTCACCCCTCCACTTT; CDR3 protein: CASSPSAPRAPQNSPLHF
D gene: TRBD1; V gene: TRBV19; J gene: TRBJ2-7; clone size: NA; CDR3 DNA: TGTGCCAGTAGTATCCTCGGGACAGGGGCCTACGAGCAGTACTTC; CDR3 protein: CASSILGTGAYEQYF
D gene: NA; V gene: TRBV19; J gene: TRBJ1-5; clone size: NA; CDR3 DNA: TGTGCCAGTAGAACGGGACCTACCCTTCGCAATCAGCCCCAGCATTTT; CDR3 protein: CASRTGPTLRNQPQHF
D gene: NA; V gene: TRBV12-5; J gene: TRBJ1-1; clone size: NA; CDR3 DNA: TGTGCTAGTGGTTTCGGGGGTGCGTATGAAGCTTTCTTT; CDR3 protein: CASGFGGAYEAFF
D gene: TRBD1; V gene: TRBV13; J gene: TRBJ2-7; clone size: few; CDR3 DNA: TGTGCCAGCAGCTTAGCTGGGCAGGGGGCCTACGAGCAGTACTTC; CDR3 protein: CASSLAGQGAYEQYF
D gene: NA; V gene: TRBV28; J gene: TRBJ2-3; clone size: NA; CDR3 DNA: TGTGCCAGCAGTGTTGCGGGGTCAGCCACAGATACGCAGTATTTT; CDR3 protein: CASSVAGSATDTQYF
D gene: NA; V gene: TRBV11-1; J gene: TRBJ2-1; clone size: NA; CDR3 DNA: TGTGCCAGCAGCTTAGAGATTGAGAGGGACCCACAATTTGAGCAGTTCTTC; CDR3 protein: CASSLEIERDPQFEQFF
D gene: NA; V gene: TRBV18; J gene: TRBJ1-2; clone size: many; CDR3 DNA: TGTGCCAGCTCACCAGGGGTCGCTGGCTATGGCTACACCTTC; CDR3 protein: CASSPGVAGYGYTF
D gene: NA; V gene: TRBV5-4; J gene: TRBJ1-2; clone size: NA; CDR3 DNA: TGTGCCAGCAGCCCCGCCGGGACACATCCCTTGTTAGGGGGCTACACCTTC; CDR3 protein: CASSPAGTHPLLGGYTF
D gene: TRBD2; V gene: TRBV6-5; J gene: TRBJ2-3; clone size: few; CDR3 DNA: TGTGCCAGCAGTTACGACGGGGGGAGCACAGATACGCAGTATTTT; CDR3 protein: CASSYDGGSTDTQYF